The clone carrying this T cell receptor beta chain occurred many times. As to time point: patch test 1, 2 weeks after DPC sensitization. Treatment specified: therapeutic diphenylcyclopropenone sensitization with weekly scalp DPC. The sample belongs to a study of human T cells and chemical hapten exposure. The CDR3 has 15 amino acids. Between the trimmed V and J ends, which lost 1 base and 1 base, there was a span of 10 bases. Germline values: CDR1 LGHNA, CDR2 YSLEER. Individual cDNA molecules (in the library) carried attached unique molecular identifiers. MiXCR, applied by TCRdb to the RACE reads, yields one record per CDR3 protein. The repertoire holds about 82,000 distinct CDR3 sequences, 9.5% to 12% seen once, with roughly 4% in the top ten.

The sequenced sample was whole blood, obtained in connection with sensitization to the hapten diphenylcyclopropenone (DPC). The TCR was taken from a woman aged 50 to 65 with alopecia areata. Some clones in this sample may be carry-over from other donors' samples. V and J are TRBV4-3 and TRBJ1-2; D gene ambiguous. The DNA of the CDR3 is TGCGCCAGCAGCCAAGGTGCTGGAGATAACTATGGCTACACCTTC. Translating gives CASSQGAGDNYGYTF.